The next 30 T cell receptor beta chains were all read from a single sample in a study of beta chain features in type 1 diabetes. Expressed TCRB transcripts were sequenced, since all the RNA that had been isolated was reverse transcribed. The protocol was immunoSEQ multiplex PCR, while the TCRdb copy is restricted to in-frame clones and leaves out a portion. The data hold approximately 40,000 clones, with approximately 51% observed a single time. Sample: stem cell memory CD4+ T cells from blood. The receptors were sampled from a woman in her 30s in good health.

The chain combines TRBV7-9 with TRBJ2-3; D gene uncertain. CDR3 length: 16 amino acids. With 2 bases removed from V and 4 bases from J, the gap between germline ends came to 16 bases. Germline loops: CDR1 SEHNR, CDR2 FQNEAQ (reference sequence). The chain's CDR3 is CASSLIAQVVPDTQYF. In DNA, the CDR3 is TGTGCCAGCAGCTTAATAGCCCAAGTAGTCCCAGATACGCAGTATTTT.

The count of this clone is one. V is TRBV9 and J is TRBJ1-4, with D possibly matching TRBD1 (6 bases). The CDR3 is made up of 14 amino acids. Germline V gene data show CDR1 as SGDLS and CDR2 as YYNGEE. Between the trimmed V and J ends, which lost 0 bases and 6 bases, there was a span of 9 bases. CDR3 sequence (DNA): TGTGCCAGCAGCGTAGACGGGACATATGAAAAACTGTTTTTT. The encoded protein is CASSVDGTYEKLFF.

This clone was observed a few times. The genes are TRBV21-1 and TRBJ2-3; TRBD2 is taken as the D call from the table, unchecked against the DNA. TRBV21-1 is reported as a pseudogene. The CDR3 sequence is 12 residues long. The CDR3 here is CASSVNTDTQYF. CDR3 in DNA: TGTGCCAGCAGCGTAAACACAGATACGCAGTATTTT.

This sequence joins TRBV5-1 and TRBJ2-3, with TRBD2 matching 13 bases. The CDR3 has 15 amino acids. Germline lookup yields CDR1 SGHRS and CDR2 YFSETQ. The V gene end was trimmed by 3 bases and the J gene end by 6 bases; junction bases not matched to a gene: 4. In DNA form, the CDR3 reads TGCGCCAGCAGCTCCCTGACTAGCGGGAGGGATACGCAGTATTTT. This codes for CASSSLTSGRDTQYF.

The V and J genes are TRBV2 and TRBJ1-1, with no clear D. V gave up 8 bases and J gave up 7 bases, with 14 bases separating them. CDR3 length equals 12 residues. CDR1 and CDR2 from the germline V gene are SNHLY and FYNNEI. In DNA, the CDR3 is TGTGCCAGCCGGGAGCAAGGAGTTGAAGCTTTCTTT. This sequence encodes CASREQGVEAFF. Based on the CDR3 plus reference TRBV2 and TRBJ1-1, the full variable domain is EPEVTQTPSHQVTQMGQEVILRCVPISNHLYFYWYRQILGQKVEFLVSFYNNEISEKSEIFDDQFSVERPDGSNFTLKIRSTKLEDSAMYFCASREQGVEAFFGQGTRLTVV.

V and J are TRBV18 and TRBJ1-2; D is uncertain. This CDR3 is 14 amino acids long. Germline lookup yields CDR1 KGHSH and CDR2 LQKENI. V was trimmed by 6 bases and J by 0 bases, leaving 11 bases between them. CDR3 DNA: TGTGCCAGCTCTAACCGACAAGCTAACTATGGCTACACCTTC. Translation: CASSNRQANYGYTF. Supplemented by reference TRBV18 and TRBJ1-2, the full variable domain reads NAGVMQNPRHLVRRRGQEARLRCSPMKGHSHVYWYRQLPEEGLKFMVYLQKENIIDESGMPKERFSAEFPKEGPSILRIQQVVRGDSAAYFCASSNRQANYGYTFGSGTRLTVV.

The chain uses TRBV2 and TRBJ2-7; the match to TRBD2 covers 13 bases. CDR3 length: 15 amino acids. The germline V gene has CDR1 SNHLY and CDR2 FYNNEI. V lost 5 bases to trimming and J lost 3 bases; unmatched junction nucleotides: 4. CDR3: CASSPRTSGSYEQYF. The CDR3 DNA sequence: TGTGCCAGCAGTCCCCGGACTAGCGGGAGCTACGAGCAGTACTTC.

The J gene is TRBJ2-7, the V gene TRBV11-3; D perhaps matches TRBD1 (6 bases). This CDR3 is 13 amino acids long. V shed 3 bases and J shed 5 bases, with 11 bases lying between them. Per germline, CDR1 SGHNT and CDR2 YENEEA. DNA of the CDR3: TGTGCCAGCAGCTTGGGGGACATCAACGAGCAGTACTTC. It codes for CASSLGDINEQYF.

The J gene is TRBJ2-7, the V gene TRBV27, with unresolved D. Germline CDR1 and CDR2: MNHEY and SMNVEV (reference sequence). The CDR3 is made up of 13 amino acids. V was pared by 0 bases and J by 3 bases, with 6 bases between. The CDR3 sequence is CASSLSLDYEQYF. In DNA, the CDR3 is TGTGCCAGCAGTTTATCGTTAGACTACGAGCAGTACTTC.

The V call is TRBV9, the J call TRBJ2-6, with D unclear. This CDR3 has 15 residues. Germline loops: CDR1 SGDLS, CDR2 YYNGEE. V was cut by 0 bases and J by 1 base, with 5 bases left in between. CDR3 in amino acids: CASSVVGSGANVLTF. For the CDR3, the DNA is TGTGCCAGCAGCGTAGTCGGGTCTGGGGCCAACGTCCTGACTTTC.

The chain has TRBV6-5 and TRBJ1-6, with D uncertain. Trimming removed 0 bases at V and 5 bases at J, with 11 bases between. Germline V gene lookup returns CDR1 MNHEY and CDR2 SVGAGI. There are 16 residues in the CDR3. CDR3 bases: TGTGCCAGCAGTTACTCGGAGGGCCATAATAATTCACCCCTCCACTTT. Its translation is CASSYSEGHNNSPLHF.

V gene TRBV7-8 combines with J gene TRBJ2-7, with D uncertain. Trimming pared 6 bases from V and 4 bases from J, leaving 16 bases between. CDR1 and CDR2 from the germline V gene are SGHVS and FQNEAQ. The CDR3 runs to 14 residues. CDR3 region: CASSRLPDKYEQYF. CDR3 in DNA: TGTGCCAGCAGTCGACTCCCGGATAAGTACGAGCAGTACTTC.

For this clone: Germline is not matched at one junction end, which may reflect a read error. V and J are TRBV7-7 and TRBJ2-3; 7 bases match TRBD1. The CDR3 contains 17 residues. Germline V gives CDR1 SSHAT, CDR2 FNYEAQ (reference sequence). The CDR3 reads CASSLGLTGRSTDTQYF. The CDR3 region has the DNA TGTGCTAGCAGCTTAGGACTGACAGGGAGAAGCACAGATACGCAGTATTTT. Full variable domain (remainder filled in from reference TRBV7-7 and TRBJ2-3): GAGVSQSPRYKVTKRGQDVTLRCDPISSHATLYWYQQALGQGPEFLTYFNYEAQPDKSGLPSDRFSAERPEGSISTLTIQRTEQRDSAMYRCASSLGLTGRSTDTQYFGPGTRLTVL.

V gene TRBV11-2 combines with J gene TRBJ2-1, with 8 positions matching TRBD2. Germline CDR1 SGHAT, CDR2 FQNNGV. V shed 4 bases and J 9 bases; nucleotides not matched to a gene: 11. This CDR3 is 15 amino acids long. CDR3 nucleotide sequence: TGTGCCAGCAGCTCATTAGCGGGAAGAACCGGTGAGCAGTTCTTC. It codes for CASSSLAGRTGEQFF.

This clone appeared a single time. The chain carries TRBV29-1 and TRBJ2-1; 8 bases line up with TRBD2. Germline CDR1 SQVTM, CDR2 ANQGSEA. This CDR3 contains 12 residues. Germline trimming cut 5 bases from V and 10 bases from J; bases unmatched to any gene: 7. CDR3 loop: CSVSLAAGEQFF. The CDR3 DNA follows: TGCAGCGTTTCACTAGCGGCAGGGGAGCAGTTCTTC.

Here the CDR3 DNA reads TGTGCCAGCAGCTGGGAGGGGGAAGCTTTCTTT. Protein: CASSWEGEAFF. The chain carries TRBV5-4 and TRBJ1-1, with a tentative D call TRBD1 (5 bases). V was shortened by 3 bases and J by 8 bases, with 8 bases between the two germline ends. Germline V gene lookup returns CDR1 SGHNT and CDR2 YYREEE (reference sequence). The CDR3 consists of 11 residues.

This rearrangement joins TRBV9 to TRBJ2-1; 10 bases match TRBD2. V lost 4 bases to trimming and J lost 5 bases; unmatched junction nucleotides: 9. The CDR3 length is 16 residues. Germline V CDR1 and CDR2: SGDLS, YYNGEE. CDR3 protein: CASSPRTSGANNEQFF. As DNA, the CDR3 is TGTGCCAGCAGCCCTCGGACTAGCGGAGCCAACAATGAGCAGTTCTTC. The full variable domain, rest sourced from reference TRBV9 and TRBJ2-1, is DSGVTQTPKHLITATGQRVTLRCSPRSGDLSVYWYQQSLDQGLQFLIQYYNGEERAKGNILERFSAQQFPDLHSELNLSSLELGDSALYFCASSPRTSGANNEQFFGPGTRLTVL.

This clone was observed a few times. This chain connects TRBV19 to TRBJ2-1; 7 bases agree with TRBD1. Trimming cost V 6 bases and J 4 bases; bases outside gene matches: 12. The CDR3 totals 16 residues. Per germline, CDR1 LNHDA and CDR2 SQIVND (reference sequence). In DNA form, the CDR3 reads TGTGCCAGTAGACACGACCGGACAGGACCTTACAATGAGCAGTTCTTC. Translation gives CASRHDRTGPYNEQFF.

The chain is built from TRBV6-5 and TRBJ1-2; 7 bases map to TRBD1. The CDR3 extends over 15 amino acids. The trim removed 6 bases at V and 4 bases at J, leaving 11 bases unmatched. In germline, CDR1 is MNHEY, CDR2 SVGAGI. CDR3 loop: CASSRGDLAAYGYTF. CDR3 sequence (DNA): TGTGCCAGCAGCAGGGGGGACCTGGCCGCCTATGGCTACACCTTC.

J is TRBJ1-2 and V is TRBV5-1; 7 nucleotides align to TRBD1. The CDR3 runs 18 residues. Trimming took 0 bases from V and 2 from J; bases not matched to a gene: 13. Germline CDR1 is SGHRS and CDR2 is YFSETQ. CDR3 sequence reads: CASSLEYENRGRNYGYTF. DNA of the CDR3: TGCGCCAGCAGCTTGGAATACGAAAACAGGGGTCGGAACTATGGCTACACCTTC.

The chain couples TRBV10-3 to TRBJ2-7; TRBD1 aligns across 7 bases. The germline gives CDR1 ENHRY, CDR2 SYGVKD. The V gene end was trimmed by 3 bases and the J gene end by 5 bases; junction bases not matched to a gene: 10. The CDR3 sequence is 15 residues long. CDR3 sequence: CAISEMVPTGDEQYF. CDR3 nucleotide sequence: TGTGCCATCAGTGAAATGGTCCCCACAGGGGACGAGCAGTACTTC.

In nucleotides, the CDR3 is TGTGCCAGTAGTCCTTATGCAGAGACAGGTCAGCCCCAGCATTTT. Protein: CASSPYAETGQPQHF. The chain recombines TRBV19 with TRBJ1-5; tentatively, D is TRBD1 (6 bases). Trimming took 5 bases from V and 6 from J, leaving 17 bases between them. Germline values: CDR1 LNHDA, CDR2 SQIVND (reference sequence). This CDR3 contains 15 residues.

This clone was seen a handful of times. The chain employs TRBV28 and TRBJ1-2; unclear D gene. The CDR3 has 11 residues. Between the trimmed V and J ends, which lost 6 bases and 1 base, there was a span of 3 bases. The germline gives CDR1 MDHEN, CDR2 SYDVKM. CDR3 bases: TGTGCCAGCAGCAGTAACTATGGCTACACCTTC. Its protein product is CASSSNYGYTF.

This clone was picked up a small number of times. This rearrangement joins TRBV11-2 to TRBJ2-7; TRBD1 matches at 7 bases. The CDR3 is made up of 17 amino acids. CDR1 SGHAT and CDR2 FQNNGV come from the germline V gene. The V segment lost 1 base and the J segment 4 bases; nucleotides outside the gene matches: 13. The CDR3 DNA reads TGTGCCAGCAGCTTAGCGGTCGGGACAGCGAATGGGTACGAGCAGTACTTC. It codes for CASSLAVGTANGYEQYF. The full variable domain, with the rest looked up from reference TRBV11-2 and TRBJ2-7, is EAGVAQSPRYKIIEKRQSVAFWCNPISGHATLYWYQQILGQGPKLLIQFQNNGVVDDSQLPKDRFSAERLKGVDSTLKIQPAKLEDSAVYLCASSLAVGTANGYEQYFGPGTRLTVT.

This sequence joins TRBV15 and TRBJ2-2, with 7 bases lining up with TRBD1. CDR3 length: 18 residues. V gave up 1 base and J gave up 6 bases; unmatched junction bases: 14. CDR1 LNHNV and CDR2 YYDKDF come from the germline V gene (reference sequence). The CDR3 sequence: CATSRVSPILQGSGELFF. The CDR3 DNA sequence: TGTGCCACCAGCAGAGTATCCCCGATATTACAGGGGTCCGGGGAGCTGTTTTTT.

This rearrangement joins TRBV6-6 to TRBJ2-2; 7 bases agree with TRBD1. J was trimmed by 3 bases and V by 5 bases; bases with no gene match: 3. The CDR3 consists of 14 residues. CDR1 is MNHNY and CDR2 is SVGAGI in the germline V gene (reference sequence). CDR3 DNA sequence: TGTGCCAGCAGTCTACAGGGGTACACCGGGGAGCTGTTTTTT. This codes for CASSLQGYTGELFF.

Written as DNA, the CDR3 is TGTGCCAGCAGCCAAAGCGCGTTCTCGTCACCCCTCCACTTT. It is translated as CASSQSAFSSPLHF. V gene TRBV14 combines with J gene TRBJ1-6, with no clear D. Germline CDR1 reads SGHDN; CDR2 reads FVKESK. This CDR3 has 14 residues. Trimming shortened V by 2 bases and J by 10 bases, and 12 bases separated the two germline ends.

The chain carries TRBV23-1 and TRBJ1-3; the match to TRBD1 covers 8 bases. TRBV23-1 is identified as an open reading frame with a role that is uncertain. This CDR3 has 16 amino acids. Trimming removed 3 bases from V and 0 bases from J; junction bases left unmatched: 4. The CDR3 protein is CASSQGQGASGNTIYF. CDR3 coding DNA: TGCGCCAGCAGTCAGGGCCAGGGGGCCTCTGGAAACACCATATATTTT.

This clone was picked up a small number of times. CDR3 nucleotide sequence: TGTGCCAGCAGCTTAGCCCTAGCGGGAGTTGTTGAGCAGTTCTTC. Amino acid sequence: CASSLALAGVVEQFF. The chain combines TRBV7-3 with TRBJ2-1; 10 bases line up with TRBD2. The CDR3 has 15 residues. V shed 2 bases and J 9 bases; nucleotides not matched to a gene: 7. Germline V CDR1 and CDR2: SGHTA, FQGTGA.

The rearrangement joins TRBV28 to TRBJ2-1; 13 positions match TRBD2. In germline, CDR1 is MDHEN, CDR2 SYDVKM. The CDR3 spans 15 residues. With V trimmed by 5 bases and J by 9 bases, 7 bases remained unmatched. As DNA, the CDR3 is TGTGCCAGCAGTCCCGGGACTAGCGGGATCGGTGAGCAGTTCTTC. Translating gives CASSPGTSGIGEQFF.